This T cell receptor beta chain was captured in a study of blood T cell repertoires in COVID-19. Overall study context: Samples came from the United States, Italy and Spain, spanning acute and convalescent COVID-19.

Sequenced by immunoSEQ multiplex PCR; TCRdb stores in-frame clones only, minus some. The repertoire holds 110,000 or so clones, with approximately 85% as singletons. After removal of 3 bases from V and 4 bases from J, the junction contained 5 bases not matched to a gene. This CDR3 has 14 amino acids. Per the germline V gene, CDR1 is LNHDA and CDR2 is SQIVND (reference sequence). The rearrangement uses TRBV19 and TRBJ1-1; 7 bases are shared with TRBD1. The receptor was isolated from a woman aged 55 to 70 with COVID-19, enrolled during active disease. What was sequenced was peripheral blood. The CDR3 bases are TGTGCCAGTAGTATCGCCGGGACAGCCACTGAAGCTTTCTTT. Translation gives CASSIAGTATEAFF.